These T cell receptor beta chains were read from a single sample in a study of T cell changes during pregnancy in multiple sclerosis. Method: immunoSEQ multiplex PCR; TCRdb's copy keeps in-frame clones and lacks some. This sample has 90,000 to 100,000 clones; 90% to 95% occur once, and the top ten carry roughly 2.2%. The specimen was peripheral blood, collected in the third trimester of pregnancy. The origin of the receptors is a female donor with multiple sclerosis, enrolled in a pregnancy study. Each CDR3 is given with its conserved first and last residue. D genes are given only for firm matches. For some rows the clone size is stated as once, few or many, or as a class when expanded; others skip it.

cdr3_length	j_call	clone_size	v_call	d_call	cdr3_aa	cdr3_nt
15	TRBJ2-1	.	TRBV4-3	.	CASSQALRSRNEQFF	TGCGCCAGCAGCCAGGCCCTGAGGAGCCGGAATGAGCAGTTCTTC
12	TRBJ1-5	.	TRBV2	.	CASSEAAKPQHF	TGTGCCAGCAGTGAAGCCGCTAAGCCCCAGCATTTT
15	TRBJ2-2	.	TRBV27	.	CAGNSTGLNTGELFF	TGTGCCGGCAACTCGACAGGACTGAACACCGGGGAGCTGTTTTTT
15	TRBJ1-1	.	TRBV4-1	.	CASSQDESPNTEAFF	TGCGCCAGCAGCCAAGACGAAAGCCCGAACACTGAAGCTTTCTTT
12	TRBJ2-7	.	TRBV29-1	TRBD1	CSVGGQGWEQYF	TGCAGCGTAGGGGGACAGGGCTGGGAGCAGTACTTC
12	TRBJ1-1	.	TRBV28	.	CASSSSKYEAFF	TGTGCCAGCAGTTCCTCTAAATATGAAGCTTTCTTT
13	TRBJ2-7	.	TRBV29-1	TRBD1	CSVDTGGIDEQYF	TGCAGCGTAGATACAGGGGGGATCGACGAGCAGTACTTC
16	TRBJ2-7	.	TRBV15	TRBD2	CATSRDMMAGVHEQYF	TGTGCCACCAGCAGAGATATGATGGCGGGAGTTCACGAGCAGTACTTC
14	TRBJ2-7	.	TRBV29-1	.	CSVEGGMDKYEQYF	TGCAGCGTTGAGGGCGGGATGGACAAATACGAGCAGTACTTC
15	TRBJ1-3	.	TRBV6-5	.	CASRFLADFGNTIYF	TGTGCCAGCAGATTCCTCGCGGACTTTGGAAACACCATATATTTT
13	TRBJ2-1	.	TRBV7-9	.	CASSFGRGDEQFF	TGTGCCAGCAGCTTCGGCAGGGGTGATGAGCAGTTCTTC
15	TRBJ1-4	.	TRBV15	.	CATSRDMAGEIKLFF	TGTGCCACCAGCAGAGATATGGCAGGGGAGATAAAACTGTTTTTT
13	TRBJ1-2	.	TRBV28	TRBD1	CASSGTARSGYTF	TGTGCCAGCAGTGGGACAGCCCGCAGTGGCTACACCTTC
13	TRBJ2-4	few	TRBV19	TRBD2	CASSRGGGNIQYF	TGTGCCAGTAGTCGCGGCGGGGGGAACATTCAGTACTTC
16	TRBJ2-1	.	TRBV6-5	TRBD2	CASSYLAGIRYNEQFF	TGTGCCAGCAGTTACCTAGCGGGAATCCGCTACAATGAGCAGTTCTTC
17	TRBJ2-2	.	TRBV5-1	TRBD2	CASSFHSSGANTGELFF	TGCGCCAGCAGCTTCCACTCTAGCGGGGCAAACACCGGGGAGCTGTTTTTT
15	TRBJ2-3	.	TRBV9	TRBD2	CASSPIAGVTDTQYF	TGTGCCAGCAGCCCTATAGCGGGAGTTACAGATACGCAGTATTTT
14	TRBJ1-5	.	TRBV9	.	CASSTRGGEEPQHF	TGTGCCAGCAGCACCCGGGGAGGAGAGGAGCCCCAGCATTTT
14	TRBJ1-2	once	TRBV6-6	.	CASSLPWGLYGYTF	TGTGCCAGCAGCCTCCCCTGGGGGCTCTATGGCTACACCTTC
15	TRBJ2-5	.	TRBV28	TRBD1	CASSPTGQEQETQYF	TGTGCCAGCAGTCCGACCGGACAGGAGCAAGAGACCCAGTACTTC
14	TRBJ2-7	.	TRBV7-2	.	CASSLAQAFREQYF	TGTGCCAGCAGCTTAGCTCAGGCTTTTCGGGAGCAGTACTTC
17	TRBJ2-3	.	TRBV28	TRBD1	CASSHLGGGLGTDTQYF	TGTGCCAGCAGTCACCTAGGGGGCGGGTTGGGCACAGATACGCAGTATTTT
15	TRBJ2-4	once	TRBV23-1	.	CASVGGGSGGDIQYF	TGCGCCAGCGTGGGGGGCGGGAGCGGAGGAGACATTCAGTACTTC
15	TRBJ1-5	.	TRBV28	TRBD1	CASSSPTGLGQPQHF	TGTGCCAGCAGTTCTCCGACAGGGCTCGGTCAGCCCCAGCATTTT
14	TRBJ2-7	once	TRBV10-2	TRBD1	CASRDDRVLYEQYF	TGCGCCAGCAGAGACGACAGGGTTTTGTACGAGCAGTACTTC
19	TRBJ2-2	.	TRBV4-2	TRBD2	CASSQDWTSGTTGAGELFF	TGTGCCAGCAGCCAAGATTGGACTAGCGGGACGACGGGTGCCGGGGAGCTGTTTTTT
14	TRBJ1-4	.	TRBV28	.	CASSQSATNEKLFF	TGTGCCAGTTCCCAGTCAGCAACTAATGAAAAACTGTTTTTT
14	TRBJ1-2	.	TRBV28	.	CASTPQVPNYGYTF	TGTGCCAGCACCCCCCAGGTTCCTAACTATGGCTACACCTTC
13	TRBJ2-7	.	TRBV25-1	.	CASTPSGSYEQYF	TGTGCCAGCACCCCCTCGGGTTCCTACGAGCAGTACTTC
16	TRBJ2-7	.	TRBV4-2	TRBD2	CASSQELAGGRYEQYF	TGTGCCAGCAGCCAAGAACTAGCGGGAGGACGGTACGAGCAGTACTTC
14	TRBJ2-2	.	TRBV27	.	CASSWGRRTGELFF	TGTGCCAGCAGTTGGGGGAGGAGGACCGGGGAGCTGTTTTTT
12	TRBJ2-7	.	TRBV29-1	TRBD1	CSVRQGPYEQYF	TGCAGCGTTCGACAGGGGCCTTACGAGCAGTACTTC
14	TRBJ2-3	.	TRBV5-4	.	CASSLADITDTQYF	TGTGCCAGCAGCCTAGCTGATATCACAGATACGCAGTATTTT
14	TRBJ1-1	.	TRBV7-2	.	CASSLGPALDEAFF	TGTGCCAGCAGCTTAGGCCCAGCGTTGGATGAAGCTTTCTTT
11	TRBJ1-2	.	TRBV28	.	CASRNSYGYTF	TGTGCCAGCAGGAACAGCTATGGCTACACCTTC